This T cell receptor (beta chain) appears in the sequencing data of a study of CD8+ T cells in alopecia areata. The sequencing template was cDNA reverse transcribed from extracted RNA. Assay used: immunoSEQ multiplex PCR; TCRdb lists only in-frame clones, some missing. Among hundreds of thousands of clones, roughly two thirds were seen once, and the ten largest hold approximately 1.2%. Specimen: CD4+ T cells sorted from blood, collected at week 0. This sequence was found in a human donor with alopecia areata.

The CDR3 DNA is TGCAGCGTTCAAGCGGTGACCTACGAGCAGTACTTC. Translated, it gives CSVQAVTYEQYF. The chain has TRBV29-1 and TRBJ2-7, with D perhaps matching TRBD2 (5 bases). Germline V gives CDR1 SQVTM, CDR2 ANQGSEA. Trimming cost V 5 bases and J 2 bases, with 10 bases left between them. The CDR3 has 12 residues.